The next 20 T cell receptor beta chains were all read from a single sample in a study of T cells after yellow fever vaccination. TCRdb independently ran MiXCR on the 5' RACE reads; one entry per CDR3 protein. Here the sample spans fewer than 650,000 distinct CDR3 sequences, roughly a fifth being singletons. The sequenced sample was PBMCs, obtained about 21 days after the first yellow fever vaccination. The receptors come from a man between 18 and 35 years old who received the YFV17D yellow fever vaccine.

The genes are TRBV20-1 and TRBJ2-7; D not certain. This CDR3 is built from 12 residues. The germline gives CDR1 DFQATT, CDR2 SNEGSKA (reference sequence). Trimming removed 5 bases at V and 2 bases at J, with 10 bases between. The CDR3 bases are TGCAGTGCTGCCCCTCGGACCTACGAGCAGTACGTC. This sequence encodes CSAAPRTYEQYV.

The rearrangement uses TRBV20-1 and TRBJ1-4; 7 bases fit TRBD1. Germline V gene data show CDR1 as DFQATT and CDR2 as SNEGSKA (reference sequence). This CDR3 region has 15 residues. Trimming took 6 bases from V and 7 from J; bases not matched to a gene: 14. The CDR3 DNA is TGCAGTGCGAGGGGGCGCGGGGGCATCGGTGAAAAACTGTTTTTT. Amino acids: CSARGRGGIGEKLFF.

The chain couples TRBV12-3 or TRBV12-4 to TRBJ2-3; D possibly uses TRBD1 or TRBD2 (5 bases each). Trimming shortened V by 10 bases and J by 0 bases, and 17 bases separated the two germline ends. This CDR3 is built from 15 residues. CDR3 sequence reads: CATERGEASTDTQYF. CDR3 DNA sequence: TGTGCCACTGAGAGGGGAGAGGCTAGCACAGATACGCAGTATTTT.

The gene calls are TRBV5-1 and TRBJ1-2, with D perhaps TRBD1 (6 bases). CDR3 length: 14 residues. Trimming pared 0 bases from V and 8 bases from J, leaving 14 bases between. Germline loops: CDR1 SGHRS, CDR2 YFSETQ. The CDR3 reads CASSLGRRQEGYTF. CDR3 DNA sequence: TGCGCCAGCAGCTTGGGACGCAGACAGGAAGGCTACACCTTC.

The chain is built from TRBV9 and TRBJ2-5, with D maybe TRBD1 (7 bases). Germline-derived CDR1 and CDR2 are SGDLS and YYNGEE. V lost 3 bases to trimming and J lost 5 bases, with 14 bases between them. This CDR3 contains 14 residues. CDR3 loop: CASSGWTGGETQYF. Written as DNA, the CDR3 is TGTGCCAGCAGCGGATGGACAGGAGGGGAGACCCAGTACTTC. Complete variable domain (other parts from reference TRBV9 and TRBJ2-5): DSGVTQTPKHLITATGQRVTLRCSPRSGDLSVYWYQQSLDQGLQFLIQYYNGEERAKGNILERFSAQQFPDLHSELNLSSLELGDSALYFCASSGWTGGETQYFGPGTRLLVL.

The rearrangement uses TRBV12-3 or TRBV12-4 and TRBJ2-1, with D perhaps TRBD1 (6 bases). The V gene lost 2 bases and the J gene lost 9 bases, with 11 bases spanning the gap. The CDR3 spans 13 residues. CDR3 region: CASSLIGGGEQFF. CDR3 nucleotides: TGTGCCAGCAGTTTAATTGGGGGCGGTGAGCAGTTCTTC.

This clonotype was counted a few times. The chain combines TRBV6-1 with TRBJ1-5; no definite D call. Germline V CDR1 and CDR2: MNHNS, SASEGT. The CDR3 has 14 amino acids. V was trimmed by 7 bases and J by 5 bases, leaving 15 bases between them. In DNA form, the CDR3 reads TGTGCCAGCAACCAAAACGGGGTACATCAGCCCCAGCATTTT. Its protein product is CASNQNGVHQPQHF.

This clonotype was seen a few times. The CDR3 sequence is CASSQVLRAETQYF. Here the CDR3 DNA reads TGCGCCAGCAGCCAAGTATTGAGGGCGGAGACCCAGTACTTC. The J gene is TRBJ2-5, the V gene TRBV4-3, with D perhaps matching TRBD2 (5 bases). Germline values: CDR1 LGHNA, CDR2 YSLEER. This CDR3 is built from 14 residues. Trimming cost V 1 base and J 5 bases, with 11 bases left between them.

This CDR3 reads CASSRGTGGYYEQYF. As DNA, the CDR3 is TGTGCCAGCAGTAGGGGGACAGGGGGTTACTACGAGCAGTACTTC. The chain carries TRBV27 and TRBJ2-7; 11 nucleotides align to TRBD1. This CDR3 is built from 15 residues. From germline, CDR1 is MNHEY and CDR2 SMNVEV (reference sequence). V lost 5 bases and J lost 3; bases outside the gene matches: 6.

Here the CDR3 DNA reads TGCGCCAGCAGCCAAGATCCTGAAGGTTCACCCCTCCACTTT. Amino acid sequence: CASSQDPEGSPLHF. V is TRBV4-1 and J is TRBJ1-6; D is unclear. V was shortened by 0 bases and J by 9 bases, with 9 bases between the two germline ends. Germline V gene lookup returns CDR1 MGHRA and CDR2 YSYEKL. The CDR3 has 14 residues.

The rearrangement uses TRBV10-3 and TRBJ2-1; 8 bases fit TRBD2. CDR1 ENHRY and CDR2 SYGVKD come from the germline V gene. V lost 3 bases, J lost 7 bases, and 14 bases stayed unmatched. CDR3 length: 17 residues. The CDR3 nucleotides read TGTGCCATCAGTGATTCGAAGTCTGCTAGCGGGCCGAATGAGCAGTTCTTC. Translating it yields CAISDSKSASGPNEQFF.

V gene TRBV5-6 combines with J gene TRBJ2-5, with D uncertain. The CDR3 is made up of 14 amino acids. V lost 2 bases, J lost 1 base, and 9 bases lay in between. CDR1 and CDR2 (germline): SGHDT, YYEEEE. CDR3 DNA: TGTGCCAGCAGCTTTGGAATCCTCCAAGAGACCCAGTACTTC. The encoded protein is CASSFGILQETQYF.

This rearrangement joins TRBV10-3 to TRBJ1-2; TRBD1 agrees at 9 bases. V trimming: 2 bases; J trimming: 7 bases; junction bases outside the gene matches: 8. Germline V gene lookup returns CDR1 ENHRY and CDR2 SYGVKD. The CDR3 runs 15 residues. CDR3 in amino acids: CAISEHRDRAFGYTF. Here the CDR3 DNA reads TGTGCCATCAGTGAGCATCGGGACAGGGCGTTTGGCTACACCTTC.

The chain is built from TRBV4-2 and TRBJ2-5; TRBD2 matches 13 bases. V lost 0 bases to trimming and J lost 5 bases; unmatched junction nucleotides: 0. Germline V gene data show CDR1 as LGHNA and CDR2 as YNFKEQ. CDR3 length: 15 residues. As DNA, the CDR3 is TGTGCCAGCAGCCAAGAGACTAGCGGGGGGGAGACCCAGTACTTC. This sequence encodes CASSQETSGGETQYF.

This clonotype was observed a handful of times. The chain recombines TRBV6-2 or TRBV6-3 with TRBJ2-1, with D unclear. Germline V CDR1 and CDR2: MNHEY, SVGEGT. The CDR3 length is 14 residues. V was cut by 7 bases and J by 0 bases, with 10 bases left in between. CDR3 amino acids: CASKVWSSYNEQFF. The CDR3 nucleotides read TGTGCCAGCAAGGTGTGGAGCTCCTACAATGAGCAGTTCTTC.

This chain connects TRBV5-4 to TRBJ2-5; D perhaps matches TRBD2 (5 bases). CDR1 and CDR2 (germline): SGHNT, YYREEE (reference sequence). The CDR3 is 14 residues long. V lost 2 bases and J lost 5, with 13 bases in between. CDR3: CASSFSGMVETQYF. For the CDR3, the DNA is TGTGCCAGCAGCTTCTCGGGAATGGTGGAGACCCAGTACTTC.

The J gene is TRBJ2-1, the V gene TRBV2, with TRBD1 identical over 7 bases. CDR1 and CDR2 from the germline V gene are SNHLY and FYNNEI. CDR3 length: 12 residues. After removal of 6 bases from V and 7 bases from J, the junction contained 3 bases not matched to a gene. CDR3 loop: CASRTGMNEQFF. Here the CDR3 DNA reads TGTGCCAGCAGGACAGGGATGAATGAGCAGTTCTTC.

The table lists this clonotype with a count of one. This chain links TRBV20-1 with TRBJ2-7; 9 nucleotides align to TRBD1. CDR3 length: 13 residues. The germline CDR1 and CDR2 sequences are DFQATT and SNEGSKA (reference sequence). Germline trimming cut 5 bases from V and 4 bases from J; bases unmatched to any gene: 6. CDR3 bases: TGCAGTGCTCAGGACAGGGGTGGGTACGAGCAGTACTTC. Its protein is CSAQDRGGYEQYF.

This clonotype was seen many times. This chain connects TRBV4-2 to TRBJ1-5, with a possible D match to TRBD1 (5 bases). The CDR3 spans 16 residues. Germline V CDR1 and CDR2: LGHNA, YNFKEQ. The V end lost 4 bases, the J end lost 6 bases, and 19 bases lay between the germline ends. In nucleotides, the CDR3 is TGTGCCAGCAGCCTGGCTTTCCAGGGATCAGGTCAGCCCCAGCATTTT. Protein product: CASSLAFQGSGQPQHF.

The rearrangement uses TRBV29-1 and TRBJ1-1, with 8 bases identical to TRBD1. The CDR3 spans 13 residues. The ends lost 3 bases at V and 5 bases at J; junction bases unmatched: 5. CDR1 and CDR2 (germline): SQVTM, ANQGSEA. The CDR3 coding sequence is TGCAGCGTTGATGACAGGGGAAATACTGAAGCTTTCTTT. Residues: CSVDDRGNTEAFF.